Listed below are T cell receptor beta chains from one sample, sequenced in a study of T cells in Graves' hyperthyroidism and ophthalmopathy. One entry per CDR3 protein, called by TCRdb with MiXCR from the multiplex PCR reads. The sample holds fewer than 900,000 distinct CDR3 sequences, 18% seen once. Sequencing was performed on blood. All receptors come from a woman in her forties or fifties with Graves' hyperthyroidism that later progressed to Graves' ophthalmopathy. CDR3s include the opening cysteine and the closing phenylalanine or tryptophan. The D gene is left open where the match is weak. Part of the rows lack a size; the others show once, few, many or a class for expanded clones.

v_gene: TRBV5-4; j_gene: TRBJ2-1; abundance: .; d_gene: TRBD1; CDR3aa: CASSPSRTGGNEQFF; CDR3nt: TGTGCCAGCAGCCCGAGTCGGACAGGGGGCAATGAGCAGTTCTTC
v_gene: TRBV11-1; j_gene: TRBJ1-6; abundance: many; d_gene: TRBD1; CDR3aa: CASSPSTGTNSPLHF; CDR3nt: TGTGCCAGCAGCCCATCGACAGGGACTAATTCACCCCTCCACTTT
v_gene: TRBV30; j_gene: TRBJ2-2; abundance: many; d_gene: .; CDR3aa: CALDARLAGDTGELFF; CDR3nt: TGTGCCCTGGACGCCCGGCTAGCCGGCGATACCGGGGAGCTGTTTTTT
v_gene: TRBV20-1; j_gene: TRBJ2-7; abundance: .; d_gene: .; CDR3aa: CSASDSFYEQYF; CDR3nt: TGCAGTGCTTCGGACAGTTTCTACGAGCAGTACTTC
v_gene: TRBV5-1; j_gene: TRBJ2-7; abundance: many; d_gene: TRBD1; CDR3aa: CASSYPDKTGTHEQYF; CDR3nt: TGCGCCAGCAGCTACCCTGACAAGACAGGGACCCACGAGCAGTACTTC
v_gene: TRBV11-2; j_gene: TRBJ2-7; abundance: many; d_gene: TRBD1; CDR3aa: CASSDRPTGNYEQYF; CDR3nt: TGTGCCAGCAGCGACCGCCCGACAGGGAACTACGAGCAGTACTTC
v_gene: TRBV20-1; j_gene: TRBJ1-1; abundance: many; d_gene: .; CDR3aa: CSARDVRTNAEAFF; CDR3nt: TGCAGTGCTAGAGATGTCCGGACTAACGCTGAAGCTTTCTTT
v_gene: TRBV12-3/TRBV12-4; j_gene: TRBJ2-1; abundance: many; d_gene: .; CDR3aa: CASSLGGGVNEQFF; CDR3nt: TGTGCCAGCAGTTTAGGCGGGGGCGTTAATGAGCAGTTCTTC
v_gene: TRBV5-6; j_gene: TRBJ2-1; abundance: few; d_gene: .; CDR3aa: CASSQRIITNYNEQFF; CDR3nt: TGTGCCAGCAGCCAGAGGATAATTACAAACTACAATGAGCAGTTCTTC
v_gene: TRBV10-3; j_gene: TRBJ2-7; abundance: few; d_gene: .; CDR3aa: CAISTNWDYEQYF; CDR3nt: TGTGCCATCAGCACAAATTGGGACTACGAGCAGTACTTC
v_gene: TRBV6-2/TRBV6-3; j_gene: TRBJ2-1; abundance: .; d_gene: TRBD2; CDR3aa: CASIGAGGPHNEQFF; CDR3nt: TGTGCCAGCATAGGTGCGGGGGGGCCCCACAATGAGCAGTTCTTC
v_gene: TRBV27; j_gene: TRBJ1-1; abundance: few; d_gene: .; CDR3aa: CASSFSRRDTEAFF; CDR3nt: TGTGCCAGCAGTTTTTCTCGCAGGGACACTGAAGCTTTCTTT
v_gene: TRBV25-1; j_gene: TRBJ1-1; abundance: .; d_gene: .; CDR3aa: CASSDIWENTEAFF; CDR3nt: TGTGCCAGCAGTGACATCTGGGAGAACACTGAAGCTTTCTTT
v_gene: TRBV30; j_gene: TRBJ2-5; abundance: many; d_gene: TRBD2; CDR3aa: CAWIPIEAGGQETQYF; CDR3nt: TGTGCCTGGATTCCCATTGAGGCGGGGGGGCAAGAGACCCAGTACTTC
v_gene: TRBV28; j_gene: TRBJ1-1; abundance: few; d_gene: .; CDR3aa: CASSLITGRDTEAFF; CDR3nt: TGTGCCAGCAGTTTAATAACAGGGAGGGACACTGAAGCTTTCTTT
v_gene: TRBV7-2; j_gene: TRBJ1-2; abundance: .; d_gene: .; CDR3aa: CASSHPVQAHYGYTF; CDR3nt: TGTGCCAGCAGTCATCCGGTGCAGGCTCACTATGGCTACACCTTC
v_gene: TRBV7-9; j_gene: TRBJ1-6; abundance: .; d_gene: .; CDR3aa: CASSLTVSSYNSPLHF; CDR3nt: TGTGCCAGCAGCTTGACTGTGAGCTCCTATAATTCACCCCTCCACTTT
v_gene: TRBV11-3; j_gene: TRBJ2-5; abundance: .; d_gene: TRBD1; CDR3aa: CASSRYGTGDPETQYF; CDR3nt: TGTGCCAGCAGCCGCTACGGGACAGGGGACCCAGAGACCCAGTACTTC
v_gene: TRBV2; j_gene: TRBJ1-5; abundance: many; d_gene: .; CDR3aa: CASSDDGNQPQHF; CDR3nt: TGTGCCAGCAGTGACGACGGAAATCAGCCCCAGCATTTT
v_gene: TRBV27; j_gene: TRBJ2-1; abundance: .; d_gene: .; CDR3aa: CASGGAGFYNEQFF; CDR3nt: TGTGCCAGTGGTGGCGCGGGGTTTTACAATGAGCAGTTCTTC
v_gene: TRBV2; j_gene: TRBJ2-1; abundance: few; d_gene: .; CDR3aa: CASTEGRGSERFF; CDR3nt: TGTGCCAGCACCGAAGGCAGGGGATCTGAGCGGTTCTTC
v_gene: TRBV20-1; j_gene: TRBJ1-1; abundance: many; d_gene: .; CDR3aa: CSARDMGVWAFF; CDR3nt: TGCAGTGCTAGAGATATGGGGGTCTGGGCTTTCTTT
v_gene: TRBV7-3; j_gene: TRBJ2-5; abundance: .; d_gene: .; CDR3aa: CASSLTAIDSAQYF; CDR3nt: TGTGCCAGCAGCTTAACGGCGATTGATTCGGCCCAGTACTTC
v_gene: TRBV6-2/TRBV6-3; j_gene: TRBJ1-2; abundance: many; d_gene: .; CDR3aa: CASSYLLGGGFYGYTF; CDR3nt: TGTGCCAGCAGTTACCTTTTGGGAGGCGGTTTTTATGGCTACACCTTC
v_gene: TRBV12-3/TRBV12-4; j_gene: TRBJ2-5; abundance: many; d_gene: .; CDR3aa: CASSLGVGGGKETQYF; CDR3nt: TGTGCCAGCAGTTTAGGGGTGGGGGGCGGTAAAGAGACCCAGTACTTC
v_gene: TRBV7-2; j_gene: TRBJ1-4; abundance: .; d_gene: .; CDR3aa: CASSLDGQGAEKLFF; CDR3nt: TGTGCCAGCAGCTTAGATGGGCAGGGTGCAGAAAAACTGTTTTTT
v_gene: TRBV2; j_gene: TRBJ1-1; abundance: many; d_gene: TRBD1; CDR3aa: CASSPRQGRTEAFF; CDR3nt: TGTGCCAGCAGCCCCAGACAGGGGCGCACTGAAGCTTTCTTT
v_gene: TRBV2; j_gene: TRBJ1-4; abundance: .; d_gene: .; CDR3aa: CASSEALTVLKLFF; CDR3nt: TGTGCCAGCAGTGAAGCCCTGACCGTATTAAAACTGTTTTTT
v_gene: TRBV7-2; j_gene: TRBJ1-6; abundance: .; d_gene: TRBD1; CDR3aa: CASSFVIGQGNYNSPLHF; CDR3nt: TGTGCCAGCAGCTTCGTTATCGGACAGGGGAACTATAATTCACCCCTCCACTTT
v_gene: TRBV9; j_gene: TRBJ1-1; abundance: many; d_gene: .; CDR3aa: CASSVVEGTEAFF; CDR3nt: TGTGCCAGCAGCGTAGTTGAGGGAACTGAAGCTTTCTTT
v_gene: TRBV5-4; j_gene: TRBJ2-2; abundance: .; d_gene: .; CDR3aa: CASSPWRGDTGELFF; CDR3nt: TGTGCCAGCAGCCCCTGGAGAGGAGACACCGGGGAGCTGTTTTTT
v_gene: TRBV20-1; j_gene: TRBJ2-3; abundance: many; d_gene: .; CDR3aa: CSAQGGSTQYF; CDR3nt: TGCAGTGCTCAGGGAGGTAGTACGCAGTATTTT
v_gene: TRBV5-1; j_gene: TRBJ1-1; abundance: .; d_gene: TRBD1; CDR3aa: CASSLRTGRDTEAFF; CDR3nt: TGCGCCAGCAGCTTGAGGACAGGGAGGGACACTGAAGCTTTCTTT
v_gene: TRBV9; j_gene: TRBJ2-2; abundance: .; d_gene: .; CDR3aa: CASSVGTPNTGELFF; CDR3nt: TGTGCCAGCAGCGTCGGGACACCGAACACCGGGGAGCTGTTTTTT
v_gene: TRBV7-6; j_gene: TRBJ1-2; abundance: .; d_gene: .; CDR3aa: CASSLGFGSGYTF; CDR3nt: TGTGCCAGCAGCTTAGGCTTTGGGTCTGGCTACACCTTC
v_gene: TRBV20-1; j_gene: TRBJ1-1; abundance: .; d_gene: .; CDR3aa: CSARDAGYTEAFF; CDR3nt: TGCAGTGCTAGAGATGCGGGGTACACTGAAGCTTTCTTT
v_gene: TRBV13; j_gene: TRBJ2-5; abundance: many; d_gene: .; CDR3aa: CASSSGGNGETQYF; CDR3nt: TGTGCCAGCAGCTCCGGCGGGAACGGCGAGACCCAGTACTTC
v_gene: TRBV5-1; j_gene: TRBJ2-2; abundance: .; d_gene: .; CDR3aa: CASTPNRANTGELFF; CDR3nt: TGCGCCAGCACCCCAAACAGGGCGAACACCGGGGAGCTGTTTTTT
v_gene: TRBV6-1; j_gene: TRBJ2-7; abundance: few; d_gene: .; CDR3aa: CASRQVPYEQYF; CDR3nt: TGTGCCAGCAGACAGGTCCCCTACGAGCAGTACTTC
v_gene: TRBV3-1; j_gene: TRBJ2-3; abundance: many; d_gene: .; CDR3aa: CASSQEVSTDTQYF; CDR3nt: TGTGCCAGCAGCCAAGAAGTCAGCACAGATACGCAGTATTTT
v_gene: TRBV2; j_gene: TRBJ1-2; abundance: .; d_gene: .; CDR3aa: CTSSYSSYGYTF; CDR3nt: TGTACCAGCAGTTATAGCTCCTATGGCTACACCTTC
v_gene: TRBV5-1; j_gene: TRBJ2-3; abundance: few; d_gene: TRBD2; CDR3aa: CASSLKTSGTLTDTQYF; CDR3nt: TGCGCCAGCAGCTTAAAAACTAGCGGAACCCTCACAGATACGCAGTATTTT
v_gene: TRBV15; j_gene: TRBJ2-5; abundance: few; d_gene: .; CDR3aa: CATSRPGLQETQYF; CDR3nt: TGTGCCACCAGCAGACCTGGGCTTCAAGAGACCCAGTACTTC
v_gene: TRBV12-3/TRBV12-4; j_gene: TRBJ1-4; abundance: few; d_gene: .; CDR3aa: CASSLQGFGEKLFF; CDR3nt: TGTGCCAGCAGTTTACAAGGGTTTGGGGAAAAACTGTTTTTT
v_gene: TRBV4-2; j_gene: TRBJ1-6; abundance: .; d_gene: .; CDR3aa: CASSQDYLVPPLHF; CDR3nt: TGTGCCAGCAGCCAAGATTATTTGGTTCCCCCCCTCCACTTT
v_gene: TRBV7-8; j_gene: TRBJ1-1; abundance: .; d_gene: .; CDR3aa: CASSLFVSVNTEAFF; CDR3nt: TGTGCCAGCAGCTTATTTGTTTCCGTGAACACTGAAGCTTTCTTT
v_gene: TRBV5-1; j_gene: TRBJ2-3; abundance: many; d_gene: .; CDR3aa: CASSLGRGRGRTDTQYF; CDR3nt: TGCGCCAGCAGCTTGGGAAGGGGACGGGGAAGGACAGATACGCAGTATTTT
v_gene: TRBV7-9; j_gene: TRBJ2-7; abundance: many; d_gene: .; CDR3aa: CASSLGPLEQYF; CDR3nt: TGTGCCAGCAGCTTAGGGCCCCTGGAGCAGTACTTC
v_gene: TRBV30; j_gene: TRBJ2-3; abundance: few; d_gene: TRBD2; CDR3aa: CAWRGLSGTDTQYF; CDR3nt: TGTGCCTGGAGGGGACTATCTGGCACAGATACGCAGTATTTT
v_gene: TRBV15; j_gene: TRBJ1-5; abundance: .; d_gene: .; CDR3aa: CATSRDSGERNQPQHF; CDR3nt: TGTGCCACCAGCAGAGATTCCGGGGAACGGAATCAGCCCCAGCATTTT
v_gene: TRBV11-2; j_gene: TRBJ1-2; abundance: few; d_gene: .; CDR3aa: CAGSRRGERANYGYTF; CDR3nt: TGTGCCGGCAGCCGACGCGGCGAGAGGGCTAACTATGGCTACACCTTC
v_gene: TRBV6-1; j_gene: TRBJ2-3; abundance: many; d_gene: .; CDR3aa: CASSPFIGISTDTQYF; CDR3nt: TGTGCCAGCAGCCCTTTCATAGGGATTAGCACAGATACGCAGTATTTT
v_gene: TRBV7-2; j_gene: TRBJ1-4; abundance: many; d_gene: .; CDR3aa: CASSLSRGATNEKLFF; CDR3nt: TGTGCCAGCAGCCTTTCTAGGGGTGCAACTAATGAAAAACTGTTTTTT
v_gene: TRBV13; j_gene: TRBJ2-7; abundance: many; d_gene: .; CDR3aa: CASRSKGGGYEQYF; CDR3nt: TGTGCCAGCAGAAGCAAAGGGGGGGGCTACGAGCAGTACTTC
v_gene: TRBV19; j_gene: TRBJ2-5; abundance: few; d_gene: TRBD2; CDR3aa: CASRRSRTSGGTRETQYF; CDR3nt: TGTGCCAGTAGGAGATCGAGAACTAGCGGGGGTACCAGGGAGACCCAGTACTTC
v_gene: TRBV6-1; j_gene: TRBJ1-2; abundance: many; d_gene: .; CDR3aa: CASSESGGLGYGYTF; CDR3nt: TGTGCCAGCAGTGAATCGGGGGGTCTCGGCTATGGCTACACCTTC
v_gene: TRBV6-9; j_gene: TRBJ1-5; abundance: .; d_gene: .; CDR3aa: CASSSQLYQPQHF; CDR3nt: TGTGCCAGCAGTTCCCAGTTGTATCAGCCCCAGCATTTT
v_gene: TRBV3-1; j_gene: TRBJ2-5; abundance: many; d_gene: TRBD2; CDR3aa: CASSQDRIAGRVELETQYF; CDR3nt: TGTGCCAGCAGCCAAGATCGAATAGCGGGGAGGGTTGAATTAGAGACCCAGTACTTC
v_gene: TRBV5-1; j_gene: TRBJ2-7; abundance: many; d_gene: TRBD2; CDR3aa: CASSRTSGAYEQYF; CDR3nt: TGCGCCAGCAGCAGGACTAGCGGGGCCTACGAGCAGTACTTC
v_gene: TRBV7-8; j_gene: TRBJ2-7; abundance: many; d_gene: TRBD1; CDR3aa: CASSLGDSGYEQYF; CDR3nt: TGTGCCAGCAGCTTAGGGGACAGTGGCTACGAGCAGTACTTC